This TCR beta chain was captured in a study of prognosis after radiotherapy for stage I lung cancer. Study overall: The study recorded squamous cell carcinoma in seven patients and adenocarcinoma in about a dozen. Study results and limitations: The study found lower Shannon entropy after stereotactic body radiation therapy in patients who developed distant metastases.

This clonotype was detected many times. Its target is unknown. The genomic DNA TCR beta CDR3 region underwent two rounds of multiplex PCR. Amplification in first-round PCR relied on primers specific to each TRBV and TRBJ gene. For its second round, the PCR relied on universal primers. One entry per CDR3 protein, called by TCRdb with MiXCR from the multiplex PCR reads. The sample records tens of thousands of distinct CDR3 sequences, about a third being singletons. The sample here was PBMCs, taken before or after stereotactic body radiation therapy (not recorded which). This sequence originates from a donor of 50 years or more with non-small cell lung cancer.

The CDR3 sequence is CASSPSINEQYF. DNA of the CDR3: TGTGCCAGCAGCCCCAGCATCAACGAGCAGTACTTC. The V call is TRBV7-8, the J call TRBJ2-7; D gene unclear. There are 12 residues in the CDR3. CDR1 and CDR2 from the germline V gene are SGHVS and FQNEAQ. Trimming shortened V by 5 bases and J by 5 bases, and 10 bases separated the two germline ends.